These T cell receptor beta chains were read from a single sample in a study of blood T cell repertoires in COVID-19. Clones were read by immunoSEQ multiplex PCR, and TCRdb kept only the in-frame ones, dropping some. The table includes around 190,000 clones, roughly 90% detected once. Sequencing used PBMCs or T cells enriched from blood (not recorded which). The receptors were gathered from a man younger than 35 with acute COVID-19. Both conserved end residues are part of each CDR3. The order of the fields is clone size, J gene, D gene, V gene, CDR3 protein, CDR3 DNA. The D gene is left open where the match is weak. Some rows mark clone size as missing; the rest say once, few, many or name a class of expanded clone.

clone size: .
J gene: TRBJ2-5
D gene: TRBD2
V gene: TRBV5-1
CDR3 protein: CASSSLAGVDETQYF
CDR3 DNA: TGCGCCAGCAGCTCACTAGCGGGAGTGGATGAGACCCAGTACTTC

clone size: .
J gene: TRBJ2-1
D gene: TRBD2
V gene: TRBV19
CDR3 protein: CASSSTGGRLIIYNEQFF
CDR3 DNA: TGTGCCAGTAGTTCGACGGGAGGGCGTCTTATCATTTACAATGAGCAGTTCTTC

clone size: .
J gene: TRBJ1-1
D gene: .
V gene: TRBV6-2/TRBV6-3
CDR3 protein: CASSYSSENTEAFF
CDR3 DNA: TGTGCCAGCAGTTACTCGTCAGAGAACACTGAAGCTTTCTTT

clone size: .
J gene: TRBJ2-7
D gene: TRBD1
V gene: TRBV19
CDR3 protein: CASSSNRGQAYEQYF
CDR3 DNA: TGTGCCAGTAGTTCGAACAGGGGGCAAGCCTACGAGCAGTACTTC

clone size: .
J gene: TRBJ2-3
D gene: .
V gene: TRBV9
CDR3 protein: CASSLRGGHTDTQYF
CDR3 DNA: TGTGCCAGCAGCTTGCGGGGAGGCCACACAGATACGCAGTATTTT

clone size: .
J gene: TRBJ1-1
D gene: .
V gene: TRBV6-5
CDR3 protein: CASKRNRENTEAFF
CDR3 DNA: TGTGCCAGCAAACGAAACAGGGAGAACACTGAAGCTTTCTTT

clone size: .
J gene: TRBJ2-1
D gene: .
V gene: TRBV28
CDR3 protein: CASSLRGSYNEQFF
CDR3 DNA: TGTGCCAGCAGTTTACGGGGCTCCTACAATGAGCAGTTCTTC

clone size: .
J gene: TRBJ1-1
D gene: .
V gene: TRBV19
CDR3 protein: CASSILGGGSTEAFF
CDR3 DNA: TGTGCCAGTAGTATTCTTGGCGGGGGATCCACTGAAGCTTTCTTT

clone size: .
J gene: TRBJ2-1
D gene: TRBD2
V gene: TRBV2
CDR3 protein: CANTGTSGSHEQFF
CDR3 DNA: TGTGCCAATACCGGGACTAGCGGGAGCCATGAGCAGTTCTTC

clone size: once
J gene: TRBJ2-1
D gene: TRBD2
V gene: TRBV28
CDR3 protein: CASSLAGEDEQFF
CDR3 DNA: TGTGCCAGCAGTCTCGCGGGAGAGGATGAGCAGTTCTTC

clone size: .
J gene: TRBJ2-3
D gene: TRBD1
V gene: TRBV19
CDR3 protein: CASAGDRDTQYF
CDR3 DNA: TGTGCCAGCGCCGGGGACAGAGATACGCAGTATTTT

clone size: .
J gene: TRBJ1-1
D gene: .
V gene: TRBV28
CDR3 protein: CASSLQWNTEAFF
CDR3 DNA: TGTGCCAGCAGTTTACAATGGAACACTGAAGCTTTCTTT

clone size: .
J gene: TRBJ1-6
D gene: .
V gene: TRBV6-1
CDR3 protein: CASSEAQGGGSPLHF
CDR3 DNA: TGTGCCAGCAGTGAAGCTCAGGGTGGGGGGTCACCCCTCCACTTT

clone size: .
J gene: TRBJ2-7
D gene: TRBD2
V gene: TRBV7-9
CDR3 protein: CASSLSGTSVYEQYF
CDR3 DNA: TGTGCCAGCAGCTTATCCGGGACTAGCGTCTACGAGCAGTACTTC

clone size: .
J gene: TRBJ1-3
D gene: .
V gene: TRBV5-1
CDR3 protein: CASSFQGRTIYF
CDR3 DNA: TGCGCCAGCAGCTTCCAGGGGAGAACCATATATTTT

clone size: once
J gene: TRBJ2-1
D gene: TRBD2
V gene: TRBV7-8
CDR3 protein: CASSSDPTSGSGNEQFF
CDR3 DNA: TGTGCCAGCAGCTCCGATCCGACTAGCGGGAGCGGGAATGAGCAGTTCTTC

clone size: .
J gene: TRBJ1-3
D gene: TRBD1
V gene: TRBV30
CDR3 protein: CAWTGTADSGNTIYF
CDR3 DNA: TGTGCCTGGACCGGGACAGCTGACTCTGGAAACACCATATATTTT

clone size: .
J gene: TRBJ2-7
D gene: .
V gene: TRBV4-2
CDR3 protein: CASSQDPGSSYEQYF
CDR3 DNA: TGTGCCAGCAGCCAAGATCCGGGAAGCTCCTACGAGCAGTACTTC

clone size: .
J gene: TRBJ1-3
D gene: .
V gene: TRBV3-1/TRBV3-2
CDR3 protein: CASSQLPTGAGNTIYF
CDR3 DNA: TGTGCCAGCAGCCAACTACCGACAGGCGCCGGAAACACCATATATTTT

clone size: .
J gene: TRBJ2-2
D gene: .
V gene: TRBV11-3
CDR3 protein: CASSAQVPLAGELFF
CDR3 DNA: TGTGCCAGCAGCGCACAGGTTCCCCTGGCCGGGGAGCTGTTTTTT

clone size: .
J gene: TRBJ1-2
D gene: .
V gene: TRBV7-9
CDR3 protein: CASSPYVNYGYTF
CDR3 DNA: TGTGCCAGCAGCCCTTATGTCAACTATGGCTACACCTTC

clone size: .
J gene: TRBJ1-3
D gene: .
V gene: TRBV9
CDR3 protein: CASSAGSSSGNTIYF
CDR3 DNA: TGTGCCAGCAGCGCAGGGTCCTCCTCAGGAAACACCATATATTTT

clone size: .
J gene: TRBJ1-3
D gene: .
V gene: TRBV29-1
CDR3 protein: CSVTISQTGNTIYF
CDR3 DNA: TGCAGCGTTACCATATCACAAACAGGAAACACCATATATTTT

clone size: .
J gene: TRBJ1-5
D gene: .
V gene: TRBV18
CDR3 protein: CASSDNGGGWRNQPQHF
CDR3 DNA: TGTGCCAGCTCCGATAATGGGGGGGGTTGGCGCAATCAGCCCCAGCATTTT

clone size: .
J gene: TRBJ2-7
D gene: .
V gene: TRBV7-5
CDR3 protein: CARSSGGGREQYF
CDR3 DNA: TGTGCCAGAAGCTCCGGGGGAGGGAGGGAGCAGTACTTC

clone size: .
J gene: TRBJ1-1
D gene: TRBD1
V gene: TRBV28
CDR3 protein: CASRSAQGTTEAFF
CDR3 DNA: TGTGCCAGCAGGTCCGCACAGGGGACCACTGAAGCTTTCTTT